This passage covers 20 T cell receptor beta chains from one sample sequenced in a study of blood T cell repertoires in COVID-19. The data were produced by immunoSEQ multiplex PCR, yet TCRdb's version contains in-frame clones alone and is incomplete. In the table there are around 310,000 clones, 90% of which are singletons. Sequenced sample: peripheral blood. All receptors come from a woman aged 40 to 50 with COVID-19, enrolled during active disease.

The V call is TRBV6-5, the J call TRBJ2-3, with no clear D. CDR1 and CDR2 (germline): MNHEY, SVGAGI. This CDR3 is built from 13 residues. The V end lost 5 bases, the J end lost 3 bases, and 9 bases lay between the germline ends. The DNA for the CDR3 is TGTGCCAGCAGTCGGCAGGAAACAGATACGCAGTATTTT. Its protein is CASSRQETDTQYF.

The chain links TRBV4-1 to TRBJ2-2, with 12 bases lining up with TRBD1. CDR3 size: 18 residues. With 4 bases clipped from V and 3 bases from J, the junction kept 9 bases outside the gene matches. Germline V gene lookup returns CDR1 MGHRA and CDR2 YSYEKL. This CDR3 is CASSPRGTGGADTGELFF. CDR3 DNA sequence: TGCGCCAGCAGCCCCCGCGGGACAGGGGGCGCCGACACCGGGGAGCTGTTTTTT.

This chain connects TRBV6-6 to TRBJ2-5, with 8 bases fitting TRBD1. The germline CDR1 and CDR2 sequences are MNHNY and SVGAGI (reference sequence). Trimming removed 1 base from V and 11 bases from J; junction bases left unmatched: 12. The CDR3 sequence is 15 residues long. The CDR3 here is CASSYLSGGESLQYF. CDR3 coding DNA: TGTGCCAGCAGTTACTTATCAGGGGGCGAGTCTTTACAGTACTTC.

The gene calls are TRBV5-4 and TRBJ2-3; D possibly corresponds to TRBD1 (5 bases). V shed 2 bases and J shed 5 bases, with 12 bases lying between them. Germline CDR1 is SGHNT and CDR2 is YYREEE (reference sequence). The CDR3 has 14 amino acids. The CDR3 here is CASSLPGHGDTQYF. DNA for the CDR3: TGTGCCAGCAGCTTACCAGGACACGGAGATACGCAGTATTTT.

The chain links TRBV6-6 to TRBJ1-5, with 7 bases matching TRBD1. V gave up 1 base and J gave up 5 bases; unmatched junction bases: 8. This CDR3 is 16 amino acids long. Germline V CDR1 and CDR2: MNHNY, SVGAGI (reference sequence). CDR3 in DNA: TGTGCCAGCAGTTACTTGGGCAGGGGGTGGGATCAGCCCCAGCATTTT. It encodes CASSYLGRGWDQPQHF.

The genes are TRBV7-3 and TRBJ2-5; D is undetermined. Trimming left V 2 bases short and J 11 bases short, with 15 bases between. The CDR3 runs to 13 residues. Germline assignment: CDR1 SGHTA and CDR2 FQGTGA. CDR3 amino acids: CASSLFIMAEQYF. The DNA of the CDR3 is TGTGCCAGCAGCTTATTTATCATGGCAGAACAGTACTTC.

V gene TRBV7-2 combines with J gene TRBJ2-1, with 7 positions matching TRBD1. V trimming: 10 bases; J trimming: 0 bases; junction bases outside the gene matches: 6. The CDR3 has 14 amino acids. Germline V CDR1 and CDR2: SGHTA, FQGNSA. The CDR3 is CAIRQGGSYNEQFF. The CDR3, as DNA: TGTGCCATCCGACAGGGTGGCTCCTACAATGAGCAGTTCTTC.

V usage is TRBV5-6 and J usage is TRBJ2-7; 11 positions agree with TRBD2. Germline values: CDR1 SGHDT, CDR2 YYEEEE. This CDR3 contains 18 residues. The ends lost 0 bases at V and 4 bases at J; junction bases unmatched: 12. The CDR3 sequence: CASSLGLAGGSTRYEQYF. The CDR3 coding sequence is TGTGCCAGCAGCTTGGGGCTAGCGGGAGGTTCTACTCGTTACGAGCAGTACTTC. Variable domain in full (rest from reference TRBV5-6 and TRBJ2-7): DAGVTQSPTHLIKTRGQQVTLRCSPKSGHDTVSWYQQALGQGPQFIFQYYEEEERQRGNFPDRFSGHQFPNYSSELNVNALLLGDSALYLCASSLGLAGGSTRYEQYFGPGTRLTVT.

The chain recombines TRBV7-8 with TRBJ2-1; tentative D call: TRBD1 (6 bases). CDR3 length: 16 amino acids. From germline, CDR1 is SGHVS and CDR2 FQNEAQ. V was trimmed by 7 bases and J by 0 bases, leaving 16 bases between them. CDR3 coding DNA: TGTGCCAGCATCCTGTGGGGGCTTAGCTCCTACAATGAGCAGTTCTTC. This sequence encodes CASILWGLSSYNEQFF.

CDR3: CASAGGPTEAFF. Here the CDR3 DNA reads TGTGCCAGCGCCGGAGGACCCACTGAAGCTTTCTTT. V and J are TRBV5-6 and TRBJ1-1; D is ambiguous. The V end was cut by 7 bases, the J end by 4 bases, with 11 bases between. The CDR3 covers 12 residues. Germline V gives CDR1 SGHDT, CDR2 YYEEEE.

This clone was found once. The chain links TRBV19 to TRBJ1-4; TRBD1 aligns across 9 bases. The V and J ends lost 7 bases and 5 bases, in that order; junction bases with no gene match: 5. Germline values: CDR1 LNHDA, CDR2 SQIVND (reference sequence). The CDR3 has 14 amino acids. CDR3: CASNAGTGNEKLFF. The CDR3 nucleotides read TGTGCCAGTAACGCCGGGACAGGGAATGAAAAACTGTTTTTT.

The rearrangement uses TRBV6-5 and TRBJ1-5; 7 bases align to TRBD1. The V segment lost 8 bases and the J segment 1 base; nucleotides outside the gene matches: 5. The CDR3 covers 14 residues. Germline V CDR1 and CDR2: MNHEY, SVGAGI. The CDR3 region is CASVEGASNQPQHF. The CDR3 coding sequence is TGTGCCAGCGTTGAGGGGGCCAGCAATCAGCCCCAGCATTTT.

V gene TRBV27 combines with J gene TRBJ1-2, with 7 bases aligning to TRBD1. Trimming took 4 bases from V and 2 from J; bases not matched to a gene: 4. The CDR3 spans 14 residues. The germline V gene encodes CDR1 MNHEY and CDR2 SMNVEV (reference sequence). The CDR3 bases are TGTGCCAGCAGTTATACGGGACAGAACTATGGCTACACCTTC. It is translated as CASSYTGQNYGYTF.

J is TRBJ2-3 and V is TRBV5-4; D remains ambiguous. The CDR3 extends over 13 amino acids. CDR1 SGHNT and CDR2 YYREEE come from the germline V gene (reference sequence). V was cut by 1 base and J by 4 bases, with 7 bases left in between. The CDR3 reads CASSLNSPDTQYF. In DNA form, the CDR3 reads TGTGCCAGCAGCTTGAATAGCCCAGATACGCAGTATTTT.

The chain combines TRBV28 with TRBJ2-7; 7 bases agree with TRBD1. Looked up from germline, CDR1 is MDHEN and CDR2 is SYDVKM. The CDR3 runs to 14 residues. Trimming took 2 bases from V and 7 from J; bases not matched to a gene: 8. The CDR3 loop reads CASSLGTVLREQYF. In DNA form, the CDR3 reads TGTGCCAGCAGTTTAGGGACAGTCCTTAGGGAGCAGTACTTC.

V gene TRBV14 combines with J gene TRBJ1-2; D gene ambiguous. Trimming left V 0 bases short and J 8 bases short, with 10 bases between. Germline V gives CDR1 SGHDN, CDR2 FVKESK. The CDR3 sequence is 13 residues long. CDR3 nucleotide sequence: TGTGCCAGCAGCCAAGACCAGGTGGGCGGCTACACCTTC. Translated, it gives CASSQDQVGGYTF.

The V call is TRBV28, the J call TRBJ1-2; TRBD1 matches 8 bases. Looked up from germline, CDR1 is MDHEN and CDR2 is SYDVKM. V dropped 8 bases and J dropped 3; count of bases not matched to a gene: 5. The CDR3 consists of 13 residues. The CDR3 coding sequence is TGTGCCAGCTGTCCGGGACAGGACTATGGCTACACCTTC. As protein: CASCPGQDYGYTF.

With respect to this clone: This sample also contains other DNA sequences that code for the same CDR3. The genes are TRBV12-3 or TRBV12-4 and TRBJ1-1; D possibly corresponds to TRBD1 (5 bases). Deletions cut 3 bases from V and 1 base from J, with 6 bases between. The CDR3 runs to 13 residues. DNA for the CDR3: TGTGCCAGCAGTTTGCAGGGGAACACTGAAGCTTTCTTT. Translated, it gives CASSLQGNTEAFF.

This CDR3 reads CSAEDNEQFF. DNA for the CDR3: TGCAGTGCTGAGGACAATGAGCAGTTCTTC. This chain connects TRBV20-1 to TRBJ2-1; D not resolved. Germline V gene data show CDR1 as DFQATT and CDR2 as SNEGSKA (reference sequence). The CDR3 loop spans 10 amino acids. Between the trimmed V and J ends, which lost 5 bases and 5 bases, there was a span of 4 bases.

The chain uses TRBV2 and TRBJ1-2, with D uncertain. V gave up 9 bases and J gave up 0 bases, with 14 bases separating them. The CDR3 runs to 14 residues. Germline V gene data show CDR1 as SNHLY and CDR2 as FYNNEI. The CDR3 DNA sequence: TGTGCCAGGGGCTCCGAACACACTAACTATGGCTACACCTTC. It specifies CARGSEHTNYGYTF.